These 23 T cell receptor beta chains originate from one sample sequenced in a study of cytomegalovirus exposure and HLA in healthy donors. The study ran its PCR with 60 Vbeta and 13 Jbeta primers. Produced via immunoSEQ multiplex PCR; TCRdb's table is partial and in-frame only. The sample has about 110,000 clones; roughly two thirds are singletons. Sequenced: PBMCs. The receptor set was obtained from a woman aged 25 to 39 in good health and CMV-seronegative.

The chain uses TRBV6-1 and TRBJ1-2; the match to TRBD1 covers 10 bases. Germline V CDR1 and CDR2: MNHNS, SASEGT. The junction had 7 bases not matched to a gene; V was cut back by 6 bases and J by 6 bases. The CDR3 contains 14 residues. CDR3 sequence: CASSPGQGFDGYTF. Here the CDR3 DNA reads TGTGCCAGCAGCCCGGGACAGGGGTTCGATGGCTACACCTTC.

This clone was counted a single time. The chain is built from TRBV7-2 and TRBJ2-1; 13 positions match TRBD2. Germline CDR1 reads SGHTA; CDR2 reads FQGNSA. The V segment lost 5 bases and the J segment 9 bases; nucleotides outside the gene matches: 7. CDR3 length equals 15 residues. The CDR3 DNA follows: TGTGCCAGCAGCCCCGGGACTAGCGGGATCAGTGAGCAGTTCTTC. Translation: CASSPGTSGISEQFF.

This clone was seen more than once but under ten times. This chain links TRBV9 with TRBJ2-1; a weak D match, TRBD2 (6 bases). CDR1 is SGDLS and CDR2 is YYNGEE in the germline V gene. The V gene lost 4 bases and the J gene lost 6 bases, with 14 bases spanning the gap. The CDR3 runs 14 residues. The DNA for the CDR3 is TGTGCCAGCAGCACAGGTACGGAGGGCAATGAGCAGTTCTTC. Its protein is CASSTGTEGNEQFF.

This clone came up a few times. V gene TRBV7-9 combines with J gene TRBJ2-3; TRBD2 aligns across 7 bases. Losses at the gene ends were 4 bases for V and 0 bases for J; bases not matched to a gene: 7. The CDR3 totals 16 residues. CDR1 is SEHNR and CDR2 is FQNEAQ in the germline V gene (reference sequence). The CDR3 coding sequence is TGTGCCAGCAGCTCCCGAGCGGGAACTAGCACAGATACGCAGTATTTT. Amino acids: CASSSRAGTSTDTQYF.

This chain links TRBV27 with TRBJ2-7; 11 nucleotides agree with TRBD1. Germline V lookup: CDR1 MNHEY, CDR2 SMNVEV (reference sequence). Trimming cost V 2 bases and J 6 bases; bases outside gene matches: 0. The CDR3 loop spans 13 amino acids. CDR3 DNA sequence: TGTGCCAGCAGTTTAGGGACAGGGGGCGAGCAGTACTTC. Translating gives CASSLGTGGEQYF.

The chain has TRBV15 and TRBJ2-7; 8 bases match TRBD2. The germline V gene encodes CDR1 LNHNV and CDR2 YYDKDF (reference sequence). V lost 1 base, J lost 2 bases, and 10 bases stayed unmatched. CDR3 size: 17 residues. The CDR3 here is CATSRARLARTAYEQYF. In DNA, the CDR3 is TGTGCCACCAGCAGAGCTCGACTAGCGAGAACCGCCTACGAGCAGTACTTC.

This chain connects TRBV28 to TRBJ1-4; D call uncertain. Germline V gene data show CDR1 as MDHEN and CDR2 as SYDVKM. The length of the CDR3 is 13 residues. V dropped 6 bases and J dropped 8 bases, with 13 bases sitting between them. The CDR3 loop is CASSQVVREKLFF. The CDR3 DNA reads TGTGCCAGCAGCCAGGTAGTGAGAGAAAAACTGTTTTTT.

This chain uses TRBV2 with TRBJ2-1; perhaps TRBD1 as D (6 bases). V lost 6 bases and J lost 10, with 13 bases in between. Germline V CDR1 and CDR2: SNHLY, FYNNEI. The CDR3 length is 12 residues. The chain's CDR3 is CASRGDTWEQFF. The CDR3 DNA reads TGTGCCAGCAGGGGGGACACATGGGAGCAGTTCTTC.

The chain couples TRBV10-2 to TRBJ2-1, with 10 bases fitting TRBD1. J lost 0 bases, V lost 6 bases, and 5 bases had no gene match. CDR3 length: 16 residues. Per the germline V gene, CDR1 is WSHSY and CDR2 is SAAADI. DNA of the CDR3: TGCGCCAGCAGGGGGGACAGGGGTGGCTCCTACAATGAGCAGTTCTTC. Amino acid sequence: CASRGDRGGSYNEQFF.

This clone appeared a few times. V gene TRBV28 combines with J gene TRBJ1-2; D is ambiguous. This CDR3 region has 14 residues. Deletions cut 7 bases from V and 5 bases from J, with 17 bases between. Per germline, CDR1 MDHEN and CDR2 SYDVKM. The CDR3 sequence: CASTTRFGRYGYTF. In nucleotides, the CDR3 is TGTGCCAGCACCACCCGGTTTGGTCGATATGGCTACACCTTC.

The V call is TRBV4-1, the J call TRBJ1-1; 8 bases are a match to TRBD1. Germline loops: CDR1 MGHRA, CDR2 YSYEKL. The CDR3 extends over 14 amino acids. J lost 6 bases, V lost 5 bases, and 8 bases had no gene match. CDR3 coding DNA: TGCGCCAGCAGCGATTACAGGGGGGAGTCTGAAGCTTTCTTT. Protein product: CASSDYRGESEAFF.

This clone was detected only once. The V call is TRBV5-4, the J call TRBJ1-2, with TRBD1 identical over 7 bases. Germline V gene lookup returns CDR1 SGHNT and CDR2 YYREEE (reference sequence). J gave up 0 bases and V 4 bases, and 9 bases lay outside the gene matches. The CDR3 has 16 residues. The CDR3 loop is CASSLRTGPTNYGYTF. DNA for the CDR3: TGTGCCAGCAGCCTTCGGACAGGACCCACTAACTATGGCTACACCTTC.

This sequence joins TRBV11-3 and TRBJ2-2, with a possible D match to TRBD2 (5 bases). The CDR3 sequence is 13 residues long. The V gene's germline CDR1 is SGHNT and CDR2 YENEEA. The V end was cut by 2 bases, the J end by 7 bases, with 8 bases between. CDR3 DNA sequence: TGTGCCAGCAGCTTAATTGGGAGCGGGGAGCTGTTTTTT. Amino acid sequence: CASSLIGSGELFF.

This clone was picked up a small number of times. This sample also contains other DNA sequences that code for the same CDR3. The chain is built from TRBV5-1 and TRBJ2-1; 13 nucleotides line up with TRBD2. The CDR3 is made up of 15 amino acids. The germline gives CDR1 SGHRS, CDR2 YFSETQ. Trimming removed 4 bases from V and 4 bases from J; junction bases left unmatched: 2. The CDR3 coding sequence is TGCGCCAGCAGCCTGGGACTAGCGGGATACAATGAGCAGTTCTTC. Its protein is CASSLGLAGYNEQFF.

This clone was counted a few times. CDR3 residues: CASSLGPAGMRTGYTF. CDR3 nucleotide sequence: TGTGCCAGCAGCTTAGGTCCCGCGGGAATGCGGACTGGCTACACCTTC. V is TRBV7-8 and J is TRBJ1-2; D remains ambiguous. Germline loops: CDR1 SGHVS, CDR2 FQNEAQ. The CDR3 spans 16 residues. Between the trimmed V and J ends, which lost 1 base and 7 bases, there was a span of 19 bases. Combining the CDR3 with reference TRBV7-8 and TRBJ1-2 gives the whole variable domain GAGVSQSPRYKVAKRGQDVALRCDPISGHVSLFWYQQALGQGPEFLTYFQNEAQLDKSGLPSDRFFAERPEGSVSTLKIQRTQQEDSAVYLCASSLGPAGMRTGYTFGSGTRLTVV.

The genes are TRBV29-1 and TRBJ2-5; 8 bases agree with TRBD1. CDR1 and CDR2 (germline): SQVTM, ANQGSEA. After removal of 6 bases from V and 5 bases from J, the junction contained 8 bases not matched to a gene. This CDR3 is 13 amino acids long. In DNA form, the CDR3 reads TGCAGCGTGGGCAGGGGGCTTAAGGAGACCCAGTACTTC. Translation gives CSVGRGLKETQYF.

The chain has TRBV6-1 and TRBJ2-3; D possibly corresponds to TRBD2 (6 bases). V dropped 7 bases and J dropped 4 bases, with 15 bases sitting between them. This CDR3 region has 14 residues. The germline V gene encodes CDR1 MNHNS and CDR2 SASEGT. CDR3 residues: CASTGGLRSDTQYF. DNA of the CDR3: TGTGCCAGCACCGGGGGACTTCGCTCAGATACGCAGTATTTT.

V is TRBV2 and J is TRBJ2-3, with D perhaps matching TRBD2 (6 bases). This CDR3 is built from 17 residues. V lost 6 bases and J 3 bases, leaving 22 bases between the germline ends. Looked up from germline, CDR1 is SNHLY and CDR2 is FYNNEI. CDR3 amino acids: CASRAGDGRGPTDTQYF. The CDR3 DNA is TGTGCCAGCAGGGCCGGAGACGGGCGGGGTCCTACAGATACGCAGTATTTT.

The chain is built from TRBV10-3 and TRBJ2-7; D is unclear. This CDR3 is 13 amino acids long. The germline gives CDR1 ENHRY, CDR2 SYGVKD. V dropped 10 bases and J dropped 0 bases, with 13 bases sitting between them. The CDR3 nucleotides read TGTGCCACGGGTCCTTTAAGCTCCTACGAGCAGTACTTC. It codes for CATGPLSSYEQYF.

This clone was found a few times. CDR3 sequence reads: CASSPDSYNYGYTF. In DNA form, the CDR3 reads TGTGCCAGCAGTCCCGACAGCTATAACTATGGCTACACCTTC. The rearrangement joins TRBV28 to TRBJ1-2, with D maybe TRBD1 (5 bases). From germline, CDR1 is MDHEN and CDR2 SYDVKM. V lost 5 bases to trimming and J lost 1 base, with 11 bases between them. The CDR3 has 14 residues.

This clone was seen just once. The chain uses TRBV5-8 and TRBJ2-3; 7 bases fit TRBD2. Germline CDR1 and CDR2: SGHTS and YDEGEE. The CDR3 length is 16 residues. J was trimmed by 5 bases and V by 4 bases; bases with no gene match: 13. For the CDR3, the DNA is TGTGCCAGCAGCCCCCGGGCGGCGGGAGCAGGAGATACGCAGTATTTT. Amino acids: CASSPRAAGAGDTQYF.

In this sample, this clone turned up a few times. The gene calls are TRBV15 and TRBJ2-7, with 8 bases lining up with TRBD2. CDR1 and CDR2 from the germline V gene are LNHNV and YYDKDF (reference sequence). The V gene end was trimmed by 5 bases and the J gene end by 2 bases; junction bases not matched to a gene: 5. The CDR3 sequence is 14 residues long. CDR3 DNA: TGTGCCACCAGCGGCGGGGGGAGGCCCTACGAGCAGTACTTC. Translation gives CATSGGGRPYEQYF.

This clone was picked up a small number of times. Written as DNA, the CDR3 is TGTGCCATCAGTGAGCCCCAGGGGGGTAAAGGTGAAAAACTGTTTTTT. This translates into CAISEPQGGKGEKLFF. The chain links TRBV10-3 to TRBJ1-4; 7 bases fit TRBD1. V trimming: 2 bases; J trimming: 7 bases; junction bases outside the gene matches: 10. The CDR3 extends over 16 amino acids. The V gene's germline CDR1 is ENHRY and CDR2 SYGVKD.